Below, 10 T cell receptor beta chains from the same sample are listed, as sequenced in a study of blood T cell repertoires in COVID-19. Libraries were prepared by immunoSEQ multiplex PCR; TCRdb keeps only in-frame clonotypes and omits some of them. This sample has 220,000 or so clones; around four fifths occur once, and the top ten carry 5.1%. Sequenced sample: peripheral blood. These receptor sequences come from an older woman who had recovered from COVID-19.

The CDR3 region is CASSLTGGTGEQYF. CDR3 DNA sequence: TGTGCCAGCAGCCTGACAGGGGGGACAGGCGAGCAGTACTTC. The chain employs TRBV5-4 and TRBJ2-7; 9 bases align to TRBD1. The CDR3 has 14 amino acids. Germline V gene lookup returns CDR1 SGHNT and CDR2 YYREEE (reference sequence). Unmatched junction bases numbered 8, after V lost 4 bases and J lost 6 bases.

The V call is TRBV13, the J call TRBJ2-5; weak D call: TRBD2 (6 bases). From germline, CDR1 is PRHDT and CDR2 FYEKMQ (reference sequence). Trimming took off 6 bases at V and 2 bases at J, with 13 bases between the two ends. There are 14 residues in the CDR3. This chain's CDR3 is CASSPSGVQETQYF. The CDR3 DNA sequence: TGTGCCAGCAGTCCGTCGGGGGTGCAAGAGACCCAGTACTTC. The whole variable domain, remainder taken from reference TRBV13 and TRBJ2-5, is AAGVIQSPRHLIKEKRETATLKCYPIPRHDTVYWYQQGPGQDPQFLISFYEKMQSDKGSIPDRFSAQQFSDYHSELNMSSLELGDSALYFCASSPSGVQETQYFGPGTRLLVL.

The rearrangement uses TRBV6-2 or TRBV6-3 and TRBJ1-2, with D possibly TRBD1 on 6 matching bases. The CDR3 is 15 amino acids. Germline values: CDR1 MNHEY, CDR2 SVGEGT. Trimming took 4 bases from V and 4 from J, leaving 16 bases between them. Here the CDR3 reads CASSSSDRRLYGYTF. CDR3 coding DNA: TGTGCCAGCAGTTCCTCGGACAGACGACTCTATGGCTACACCTTC.

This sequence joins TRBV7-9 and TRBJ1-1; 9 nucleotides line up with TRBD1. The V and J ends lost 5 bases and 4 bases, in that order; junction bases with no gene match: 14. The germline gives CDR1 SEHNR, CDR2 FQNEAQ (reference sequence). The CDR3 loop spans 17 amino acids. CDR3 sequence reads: CASSQTGTGSPLTEAFF. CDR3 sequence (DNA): TGTGCCAGCAGCCAAACCGGGACAGGGTCCCCTCTCACTGAAGCTTTCTTT.

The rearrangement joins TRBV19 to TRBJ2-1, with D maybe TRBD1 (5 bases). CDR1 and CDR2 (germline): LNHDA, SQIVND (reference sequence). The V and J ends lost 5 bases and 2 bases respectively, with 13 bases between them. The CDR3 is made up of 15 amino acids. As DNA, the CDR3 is TGTGCCAGTAGTGCTACTAAGGGGACCTACAATGAGCAGTTCTTC. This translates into CASSATKGTYNEQFF.

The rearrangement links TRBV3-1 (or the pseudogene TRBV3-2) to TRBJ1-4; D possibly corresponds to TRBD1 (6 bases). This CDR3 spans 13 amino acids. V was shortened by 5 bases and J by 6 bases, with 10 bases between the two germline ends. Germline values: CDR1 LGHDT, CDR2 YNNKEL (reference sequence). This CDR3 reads CASSLRQDEKLFF. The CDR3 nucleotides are TGTGCCAGCAGCTTACGACAGGATGAAAAACTGTTTTTT.

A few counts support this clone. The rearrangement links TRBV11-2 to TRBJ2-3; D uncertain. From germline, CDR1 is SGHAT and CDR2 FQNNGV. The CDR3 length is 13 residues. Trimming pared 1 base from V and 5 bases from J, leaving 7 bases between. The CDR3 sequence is CASSLAHGDTQYF. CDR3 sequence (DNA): TGTGCCAGCAGCTTAGCCCACGGAGATACGCAGTATTTT.

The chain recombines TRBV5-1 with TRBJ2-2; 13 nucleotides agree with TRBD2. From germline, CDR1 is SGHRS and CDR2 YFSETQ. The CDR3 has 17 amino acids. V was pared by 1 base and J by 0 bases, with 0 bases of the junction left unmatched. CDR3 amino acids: CASSLTSGGANTGELFF. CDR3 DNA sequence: TGCGCCAGCAGCTTGACTAGCGGGGGGGCGAACACCGGGGAGCTGTTTTTT. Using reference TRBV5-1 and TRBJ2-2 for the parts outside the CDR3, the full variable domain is KAGVTQTPRYLIKTRGQQVTLSCSPISGHRSVSWYQQTPGQGLQFLFEYFSETQRNKGNFPGRFSGRQFSNSRSEMNVSTLELGDSALYLCASSLTSGGANTGELFFGEGSRLTVL.

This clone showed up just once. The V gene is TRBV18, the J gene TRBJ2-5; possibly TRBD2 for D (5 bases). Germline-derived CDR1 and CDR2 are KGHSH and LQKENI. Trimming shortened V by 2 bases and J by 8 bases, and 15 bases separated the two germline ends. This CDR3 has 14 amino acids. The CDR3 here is CASSPLRARGTQYF. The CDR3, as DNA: TGTGCCAGCTCACCATTGAGGGCCCGGGGAACCCAGTACTTC. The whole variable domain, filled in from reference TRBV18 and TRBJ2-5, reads NAGVMQNPRHLVRRRGQEARLRCSPMKGHSHVYWYRQLPEEGLKFMVYLQKENIIDESGMPKERFSAEFPKEGPSILRIQQVVRGDSAAYFCASSPLRARGTQYFGPGTRLLVL.

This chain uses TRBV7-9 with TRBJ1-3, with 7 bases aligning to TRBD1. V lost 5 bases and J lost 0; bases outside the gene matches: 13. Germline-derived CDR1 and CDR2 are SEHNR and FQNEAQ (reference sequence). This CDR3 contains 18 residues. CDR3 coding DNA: TGTGCCAGCAGCCGCAGGAGGGCAGGGGGAAACTCTGGAAACACCATATATTTT. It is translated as CASSRRRAGGNSGNTIYF.